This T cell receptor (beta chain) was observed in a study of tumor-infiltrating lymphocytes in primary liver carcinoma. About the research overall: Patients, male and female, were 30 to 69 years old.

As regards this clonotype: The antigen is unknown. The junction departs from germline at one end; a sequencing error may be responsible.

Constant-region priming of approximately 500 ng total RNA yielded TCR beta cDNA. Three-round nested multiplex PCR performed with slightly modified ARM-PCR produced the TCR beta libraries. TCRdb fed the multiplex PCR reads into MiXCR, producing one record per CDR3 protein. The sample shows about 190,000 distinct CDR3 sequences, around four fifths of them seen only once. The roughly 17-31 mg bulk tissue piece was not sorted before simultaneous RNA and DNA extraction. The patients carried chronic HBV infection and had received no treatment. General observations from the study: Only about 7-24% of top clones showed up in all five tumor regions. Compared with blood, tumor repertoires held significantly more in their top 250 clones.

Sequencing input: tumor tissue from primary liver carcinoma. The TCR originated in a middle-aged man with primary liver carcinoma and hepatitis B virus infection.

The CDR3 spells CARNEGVGPDTQYF. The DNA for the CDR3 is TGTGCCAGGAATGAAGGAGTAGGGCCAGATACGCAATATTTT. V gene TRBV6-1 combines with J gene TRBJ2-3; D is unclear. Germline V gene lookup returns CDR1 MNHNS and CDR2 SASEGT. The CDR3 totals 14 residues.